These 24 T cell receptor beta chains came from one sample sequenced in a study of blood T cell repertoires in COVID-19. Clones were sequenced by immunoSEQ multiplex PCR, and TCRdb holds only the in-frame ones, with some missing. The sample contains fewer than 250,000 clones, 70% to 80% of which appear only once. The sample was peripheral blood. The receptors shown here come from a woman in her forties or fifties with acute or convalescent COVID-19.

Only one count was recorded for this clone. V is TRBV5-6 and J is TRBJ2-3; D is possibly TRBD2 (5 bases). CDR3 size: 14 residues. Germline V lookup: CDR1 SGHDT, CDR2 YYEEEE. V lost 4 bases and J lost 9, with 18 bases in between. The CDR3 region has the DNA TGTGCCAGCAGCCGCGGGCCCTCAACGGGAACGCAGTATTTT. Translating it yields CASSRGPSTGTQYF.

The chain links TRBV7-2 to TRBJ1-2; perhaps TRBD1 as D (6 bases). CDR1 SGHTA and CDR2 FQGNSA come from the germline V gene. The CDR3 is 15 residues long. The ends were cut back, 1 base at V and 8 bases at J, with 17 bases in the middle. CDR3 amino acids: CASSLDRLGAEGYTF. Here the CDR3 DNA reads TGTGCCAGCAGCTTAGATCGCCTGGGGGCGGAAGGCTACACCTTC.

The V gene is TRBV10-1, the J gene TRBJ2-4; TRBD1 might be the D (5 bases). The CDR3 sequence is 16 residues long. Germline V lookup: CDR1 WNHNN, CDR2 SYGVQD (reference sequence). Trimming removed 5 bases from V and 2 bases from J, with 16 bases in between. CDR3 residues: CASSPGWGPTKNIQYF. The CDR3 DNA is TGCGCCAGCAGTCCCGGGTGGGGCCCTACCAAAAACATTCAGTACTTC.

The chain employs TRBV20-1 and TRBJ1-1; 7 bases map to TRBD1. Germline CDR1 is DFQATT and CDR2 is SNEGSKA (reference sequence). CDR3 length: 10 residues. The CDR3 nucleotides read TGCAGCTCAGGGGGGAGAAGGGCTTTCTTT. Translating it yields CSSGGRRAFF.

This clone occurred once. The chain employs TRBV2 and TRBJ2-7; TRBD1 agrees at 12 bases. The junction had 7 bases not matched to a gene; V was cut back by 7 bases and J by 3 bases. Germline V gene sequence: CDR1 SNHLY, CDR2 FYNNEI. The CDR3 sequence is 15 residues long. CDR3 sequence reads: CASNPGTGGNYEQYF. The CDR3 DNA reads TGTGCCAGCAACCCCGGGACAGGGGGCAACTACGAGCAGTACTTC.

This rearrangement joins TRBV7-2 to TRBJ2-1; D might be TRBD2 (6 bases). V dropped 4 bases and J dropped 0 bases, with 13 bases sitting between them. Germline loops: CDR1 SGHTA, CDR2 FQGNSA. CDR3 length equals 16 residues. CDR3 sequence: CASSSLAGSSYNEQFF. The DNA for the CDR3 is TGTGCCAGCAGCTCCTTGGCGGGAAGCTCCTACAATGAGCAGTTCTTC.

This clone was seen once. One junction end does not reproduce the germline sequence, and a read error may be involved. The chain carries TRBV20-1 and TRBJ1-2, with D hard to call. The germline CDR1 and CDR2 sequences are DFQATT and SNEGSKA (reference sequence). The CDR3 has 11 residues. As DNA, the CDR3 is TGCAGTGCTAGTCCGTTCGAGCAGGATATCTTC. Translated, it gives CSASPFEQDIF.

This rearrangement joins TRBV5-1 to TRBJ2-7; TRBD2 might be the D (6 bases). The germline V gene encodes CDR1 SGHRS and CDR2 YFSETQ. The CDR3 consists of 13 residues. Trimming left V 3 bases short and J 6 bases short, with 13 bases between. The CDR3 sequence is CASSSLLGGEQYF. CDR3 coding DNA: TGCGCCAGCAGCTCGCTCCTGGGGGGCGAGCAGTACTTC.

The chain recombines TRBV2 with TRBJ1-5; D remains ambiguous. CDR1 is SNHLY, CDR2 FYNNEI, per germline. The length of the CDR3 is 15 residues. V shed 7 bases and J shed 2 bases, with 15 bases lying between them. The chain's CDR3 is CASTERGIRNQPQHF. The DNA for the CDR3 is TGTGCCAGCACCGAACGAGGGATCCGCAATCAGCCCCAGCATTTT.

The gene calls are TRBV30 and TRBJ1-2; 9 nucleotides agree with TRBD1. Per the germline V gene, CDR1 is GTSNPN and CDR2 is SVGIG (reference sequence). The trim removed 3 bases at V and 4 bases at J, leaving 9 bases unmatched. The CDR3 runs to 15 residues. For the CDR3, the DNA is TGTGCCTGGAGATCCGGGACAGGGAGTGTCTATGGCTACACCTTC. This translates into CAWRSGTGSVYGYTF.

The table lists this clone with a few counts. The V gene is TRBV2, the J gene TRBJ2-1; D is possibly TRBD1 (6 bases). The CDR3 loop spans 14 amino acids. Per the germline V gene, CDR1 is SNHLY and CDR2 is FYNNEI. The ends were cut back, 4 bases at V and 5 bases at J, with 12 bases in the middle. CDR3 loop: CASSGDGQNNEQFF. Here the CDR3 DNA reads TGTGCCAGCAGTGGGGACGGACAGAACAATGAGCAGTTCTTC.

A few counts support this clone. The rearrangement joins TRBV5-5 to TRBJ1-3; 7 bases line up with TRBD1. The trim removed 4 bases at V and 0 bases at J, leaving 7 bases unmatched. This CDR3 is built from 16 residues. Germline lookup yields CDR1 SGHKS and CDR2 YYEKEE (reference sequence). CDR3 coding DNA: TGTGCCAGCAGCCATGGACAGGATAACTCTGGAAACACCATATATTTT. As protein: CASSHGQDNSGNTIYF.

The chain recombines TRBV29-1 with TRBJ1-6; D perhaps matches TRBD1 (6 bases). The germline V gene encodes CDR1 SQVTM and CDR2 ANQGSEA. This CDR3 is built from 14 residues. Trimming took 6 bases from V and 2 from J, leaving 11 bases between them. CDR3 loop: CSVATGTYNSPLHF. The DNA for the CDR3 is TGCAGCGTCGCGACAGGAACCTATAATTCACCCCTCCACTTT.

As regards this clone: An end of the junction does not agree with germline; a read error may underlie this. The chain uses TRBV7-7 and TRBJ2-3; TRBD2 matches at 9 bases. The CDR3 covers 15 residues. The germline V gene has CDR1 SSHAT and CDR2 FNYEAQ (reference sequence). For the CDR3, the DNA is TGTGCTAGCAGCCCTCTCGCGGGAGCGGGGGGTACGCAGTATTTT. Amino acid sequence: CASSPLAGAGGTQYF.

This chain links TRBV6-5 with TRBJ1-4; D ambiguous. V was trimmed by 7 bases and J by 10 bases, leaving 13 bases between them. Germline CDR1 reads MNHEY; CDR2 reads SVGAGI. This CDR3 is 12 amino acids long. CDR3 DNA: TGTGCCAGCACCTCCGAGGGCGGAAAACTGTTTTTT. It translates to CASTSEGGKLFF.

V gene TRBV15 combines with J gene TRBJ1-5; maybe TRBD1 (5 bases). The germline gives CDR1 LNHNV, CDR2 YYDKDF (reference sequence). Trimming removed 1 base at V and 3 bases at J, with 7 bases between. The CDR3 contains 14 residues. The DNA for the CDR3 is TGTGCCACCAGCAGAGGACAGAACAATCAGCCCCAGCATTTT. Protein product: CATSRGQNNQPQHF.

The rearrangement uses TRBV5-6 and TRBJ1-2, with D tentatively TRBD1 (6 bases). The CDR3 contains 18 residues. Trimming took 2 bases from V and 8 from J, leaving 28 bases between them. CDR1 and CDR2 (germline): SGHDT, YYEEEE. The CDR3 bases are TGTGCCAGCAGCTTTAAGGTAGGCCGGAGGCAGGGGAAAGGAGGCTACACCTTC. Protein product: CASSFKVGRRQGKGGYTF.

This chain connects TRBV28 to TRBJ1-5, with D tentatively TRBD1 (6 bases). The CDR3 has 14 residues. Trimming shortened V by 6 bases and J by 0 bases, and 9 bases separated the two germline ends. Germline loops: CDR1 MDHEN, CDR2 SYDVKM. The CDR3 DNA sequence: TGTGCCAGCAGGGACAGTTATAGCAATCAGCCCCAGCATTTT. It is translated as CASRDSYSNQPQHF. Together with reference TRBV28 and TRBJ1-5, the CDR3 gives the full variable domain: DVKVTQSSRYLVKRTGEKVFLECVQDMDHENMFWYRQDPGLGLRLIYFSYDVKMKEKGDIPEGYSVSREKKERFSLILESASTNQTSMYLCASRDSYSNQPQHFGDGTRLSIL.

The chain employs TRBV5-5 and TRBJ2-3; 11 bases fit TRBD2. CDR1 SGHKS and CDR2 YYEKEE come from the germline V gene (reference sequence). Trimming removed 2 bases from V and 2 bases from J; junction bases left unmatched: 4. This CDR3 is built from 16 residues. This CDR3 is CASSLLAGAPTDTQYF. CDR3 in DNA: TGTGCCAGCAGCTTACTAGCGGGGGCGCCCACAGATACGCAGTATTTT. The full variable domain, its missing parts supplied by reference TRBV5-5 and TRBJ2-3, is DAGVTQSPTHLIKTRGQQVTLRCSPISGHKSVSWYQQVLGQGPQFIFQYYEKEERGRGNFPDRFSARQFPNYSSELNVNALLLGDSALYLCASSLLAGAPTDTQYFGPGTRLTVL.

CDR3 sequence (DNA): TGTGCCAGCAGCCAGCTTCCCCCCCACAGGGGAACGAGCAATCAGCCCCAGCATTTT. Translated: CASSQLPPHRGTSNQPQHF. The genes are TRBV3-1 (or the pseudogene TRBV3-2) and TRBJ1-5; 7 positions agree with TRBD1. V lost 3 bases, J lost 1 base, and 15 bases stayed unmatched. The CDR3 spans 19 residues. The germline V gene encodes CDR1 LGHDT and CDR2 YNNKEL (reference sequence).

The V gene is TRBV25-1, the J gene TRBJ2-5; weak D call: TRBD1 (6 bases). The length of the CDR3 is 15 residues. Trimming cost V 6 bases and J 4 bases, with 18 bases left between them. Germline V lookup: CDR1 MGHDK, CDR2 SYGVNS. The CDR3 spells CASSLGGPGRETQYF. CDR3 sequence (DNA): TGTGCCAGCAGCCTTGGGGGCCCCGGTAGAGAGACCCAGTACTTC.

This chain uses TRBV4-2 with TRBJ2-2, with 7 bases lining up with TRBD1. CDR3 length: 16 residues. The V segment lost 0 bases and the J segment 7 bases; nucleotides outside the gene matches: 8. Germline V gene sequence: CDR1 LGHNA, CDR2 YNFKEQ. The CDR3 nucleotides are TGTGCCAGCAGCCAAGAAGCAGGGGGTATAATCGGGGAGCTGTTTTTT. It codes for CASSQEAGGIIGELFF.

V gene TRBV5-8 combines with J gene TRBJ2-7; 11 bases match TRBD1. CDR3 length: 16 amino acids. V was clipped by 2 bases and J by 5 bases; unmatched bases: 9. Germline CDR1 SGHTS, CDR2 YDEGEE. The CDR3 nucleotides are TGTGCCAGCAGCTTACCCGGACAGGGGGCGACCCACGAGCAGTACTTC. It translates to CASSLPGQGATHEQYF.

The genes are TRBV27 and TRBJ2-2; 7 bases are a match to TRBD1. Germline assignment: CDR1 MNHEY and CDR2 SMNVEV (reference sequence). The CDR3 contains 15 residues. V lost 3 bases, J lost 4 bases, and 5 bases stayed unmatched. CDR3 in amino acids: CASSFSQGFTGELFF. In DNA, the CDR3 is TGTGCCAGCAGTTTCTCACAGGGGTTCACCGGGGAGCTGTTTTTT.